What follows are 30 T cell receptor beta chains derived from one specimen sequenced in a study of T cells in Graves' hyperthyroidism and ophthalmopathy. RNA transcripts yielded amplified TCR beta CDR3 regions. Using the HTBI primer set, a first-round RT-PCR was run on the TCR CDR3. MiXCR, applied by TCRdb to the multiplex PCR reads, yields one record per CDR3 protein. This table holds roughly 500,000 distinct CDR3 sequences, approximately 48% found once. Sequenced: peripheral blood or thyroid tissue (not recorded which). These receptors all stem from an adult woman with Graves' disease, either hyperthyroidism or ophthalmopathy (not recorded which).

This clonotype was seen only a few times. This rearrangement joins TRBV29-1 to TRBJ2-1; perhaps TRBD1 as D (6 bases). Germline V gene sequence: CDR1 SQVTM, CDR2 ANQGSEA. This CDR3 is built from 12 residues. Deletions cut 1 base from V and 7 bases from J, with 8 bases between. The CDR3 nucleotides are TGCAGCGTTGAAGTGGGGGCTAATGAGCAGTTCTTC. As protein: CSVEVGANEQFF.

The chain recombines TRBV7-2 with TRBJ1-2; D gene uncertain. The length of the CDR3 is 15 residues. The germline V gene has CDR1 SGHTA and CDR2 FQGNSA. Trimming pared 5 bases from V and 4 bases from J, leaving 17 bases between. In nucleotides, the CDR3 is TGTGCCAGCAGCCCCGGAGGCTGGGGAACCTATGGCTACACCTTC. It translates to CASSPGGWGTYGYTF.

This clonotype was detected many times. The chain is built from TRBV20-1 and TRBJ1-5; D not resolved. Germline assignment: CDR1 DFQATT and CDR2 SNEGSKA (reference sequence). The V and J ends lost 3 bases and 5 bases respectively, with 14 bases between them. CDR3 size: 14 residues. The CDR3 sequence: CSASQASVDQPQHF. CDR3 DNA sequence: TGCAGTGCTAGTCAGGCGTCAGTAGATCAGCCCCAGCATTTT.

As to this clonotype: Relative to the germline gene, one junction end is altered; a read error may explain this. The V and J genes are TRBV2 and TRBJ2-7, with 11 bases identical to TRBD2. The CDR3 is 14 amino acids. Per the germline V gene, CDR1 is SNHLY and CDR2 is FYNNEI. The CDR3 spells CAGRSTSGGYEQYF. In nucleotides, the CDR3 is TGTGCCGGCAGGTCCACTAGCGGGGGCTACGAGCAGTACTTC.

This clonotype was observed many times. The chain couples TRBV6-6 to TRBJ1-2; no clear D. Trimming shortened V by 7 bases and J by 8 bases, and 14 bases separated the two germline ends. Germline V gene data show CDR1 as MNHNY and CDR2 as SVGAGI (reference sequence). This CDR3 is built from 12 residues. This CDR3 is CASTRVLLGYTF. CDR3 coding DNA: TGTGCCAGCACGCGGGTTTTATTGGGCTACACCTTC.

The chain employs TRBV7-9 and TRBJ1-4; 7 nucleotides match TRBD1. Germline loops: CDR1 SEHNR, CDR2 FQNEAQ (reference sequence). The CDR3 loop spans 16 amino acids. The J segment lost 5 bases and the V segment lost 5 bases, leaving 11 bases of the junction unmatched. In DNA form, the CDR3 reads TGTGCCAGCAGCCCCCCTTCGGGACAGATAAATGAAAAACTGTTTTTT. Translation: CASSPPSGQINEKLFF.

V gene TRBV24-1 combines with J gene TRBJ2-5, with 8 bases that match TRBD2. The ends lost 3 bases at V and 4 bases at J; junction bases unmatched: 3. The CDR3 contains 14 residues. Germline V gives CDR1 KGHDR, CDR2 SFDVKD. CDR3 sequence reads: CATSDPGGVETQYF. CDR3 sequence (DNA): TGTGCCACCAGTGATCCCGGGGGGGTAGAGACCCAGTACTTC.

About this clonotype: The junction departs from the called germline gene at one end, perhaps through a read error. The V and J genes are TRBV6-5 and TRBJ1-2, with unresolved D. Germline loops: CDR1 MNHEY, CDR2 SVGAGI. This CDR3 region has 12 residues. Here the CDR3 reads CAGSQDTYGYTF. The CDR3 DNA follows: TGTGCCGGCAGTCAAGACACCTATGGCTACACCTTC.

This chain connects TRBV7-8 to TRBJ1-2; D is undetermined. V was shortened by 5 bases and J by 6 bases, with 13 bases between the two germline ends. The CDR3 extends over 13 amino acids. Germline CDR1 is SGHVS and CDR2 is FQNEAQ. The CDR3 region is CASSGEEADGYTF. CDR3 in DNA: TGTGCCAGCAGCGGAGAGGAAGCTGATGGCTACACCTTC.

The V gene is TRBV12-3 or TRBV12-4, the J gene TRBJ2-7, with 11 bases identical to TRBD2. The trim removed 3 bases at V and 3 bases at J, leaving 4 bases unmatched. The CDR3 has 15 residues. The CDR3 nucleotides read TGTGCCAGCAGTTTCGGTAGCGGGAGGGGCTACGAGCAGTACTTC. Its protein is CASSFGSGRGYEQYF.

This clonotype occurred many times. This chain joins TRBV7-2 and TRBJ1-6; D unclear. Germline values: CDR1 SGHTA, CDR2 FQGNSA. The CDR3 has 13 residues. V lost 5 bases to trimming and J lost 14 bases, with 16 bases between them. The CDR3 region is CASSPAAWGTLHF. The DNA of the CDR3 is TGTGCCAGCAGCCCTGCCGCGTGGGGTACCCTCCACTTT.

This clonotype was recorded many times. The chain has TRBV7-6 and TRBJ1-1, with D hard to call. V shed 0 bases and J shed 0 bases, with 8 bases lying between them. Per the germline V gene, CDR1 is SGHVS and CDR2 is FNYEAQ. There are 15 residues in the CDR3. The CDR3 loop reads CASSLADTMNTEAFF. The CDR3 coding sequence is TGTGCCAGCAGCTTAGCCGACACAATGAACACTGAAGCTTTCTTT.

This clonotype came up many times. The gene calls are TRBV20-1 and TRBJ2-2, with D hard to call. V lost 0 bases, J lost 9 bases, and 8 bases lay in between. This CDR3 contains 12 residues. The germline V gene has CDR1 DFQATT and CDR2 SNEGSKA (reference sequence). The CDR3 DNA reads as TGCAGTGCTAGAGATACGTCGAGGGAGCTGTTTTTT. Protein product: CSARDTSRELFF.

The CDR3 region is CAIRTGEVTGELFF. The CDR3 DNA sequence: TGTGCCATTCGGACAGGGGAGGTCACCGGGGAGCTGTTTTTT. The chain couples TRBV10-3 to TRBJ2-2; 9 bases align to TRBD1. The CDR3 totals 14 residues. The germline V gene encodes CDR1 ENHRY and CDR2 SYGVKD. The ends lost 9 bases at V and 4 bases at J; junction bases unmatched: 6.

J is TRBJ2-5 and V is TRBV2; a possible D gene is TRBD1 (5 bases). CDR3 length equals 13 residues. V shed 4 bases and J shed 5 bases, with 11 bases lying between them. CDR1 and CDR2 (germline): SNHLY, FYNNEI. CDR3 DNA: TGTGCCAGCAGTGTTCAGGGCTGCGAGACCCAGTACTTC. This codes for CASSVQGCETQYF.

The chain joins TRBV24-1 to TRBJ2-2, with TRBD1 identical over 7 bases. Trimming cost V 5 bases and J 3 bases; bases outside gene matches: 5. Germline CDR1 and CDR2: KGHDR and SFDVKD. This CDR3 is built from 15 residues. The CDR3: CATSGGQLYTGELFF. In DNA form, the CDR3 reads TGTGCCACCAGTGGGGGACAGCTATACACCGGGGAGCTGTTTTTT.

V is TRBV20-1 and J is TRBJ1-5; 8 bases align to TRBD1. The CDR3 sequence is 14 residues long. Germline-derived CDR1 and CDR2 are DFQATT and SNEGSKA (reference sequence). Unmatched junction bases numbered 6, after V lost 6 bases and J lost 2 bases. CDR3 coding DNA: TGCAGTGCCCTCGGACAGGGTGGCAATCAGCCCCAGCATTTT. Translating it yields CSALGQGGNQPQHF.

The chain uses TRBV20-1 and TRBJ2-5; possible D gene TRBD2, 7 bases. The germline CDR1 and CDR2 sequences are DFQATT and SNEGSKA (reference sequence). V was clipped by 1 base and J by 7 bases, with 13 bases between them. This CDR3 has 13 amino acids. CDR3 nucleotide sequence: TGCAGTGCTAGAGCGGGGGGCTCGTGGACCCAGTACTTC. Its protein product is CSARAGGSWTQYF.

This clonotype showed up just a few times. This chain links TRBV13 with TRBJ1-5; no reliable D call. Germline CDR1 and CDR2: PRHDT and FYEKMQ (reference sequence). V shed 5 bases and J shed 2 bases, with 10 bases lying between them. This CDR3 is built from 14 residues. The CDR3 DNA follows: TGTGCCAGCAGCCAAGGGCAGGGCAATCAGCCCCAGCATTTT. It specifies CASSQGQGNQPQHF.

The chain's CDR3 is CSVVTGPGELFF. CDR3 DNA sequence: TGCAGCGTGGTAACAGGGCCCGGGGAGCTGTTTTTT. V is TRBV29-1 and J is TRBJ2-2, with a possible D match to TRBD1 (6 bases). This CDR3 has 12 residues. CDR1 and CDR2 (germline): SQVTM, ANQGSEA. V dropped 6 bases and J dropped 6 bases, with 11 bases sitting between them.

This clonotype occurred many times. The chain recombines TRBV2 with TRBJ2-5; 10 nucleotides align to TRBD2. Germline assignment: CDR1 SNHLY and CDR2 FYNNEI. Trimming at V came to 4 bases and at J to 0 bases, leaving 8 bases not matched to a gene. This CDR3 region has 17 residues. The CDR3 DNA follows: TGTGCCAGCAGTGTAGTGCTAGCGGGAGTGAACCAAGAGACCCAGTACTTC. This codes for CASSVVLAGVNQETQYF. The full variable domain, with the rest looked up from reference TRBV2 and TRBJ2-5, is EPEVTQTPSHQVTQMGQEVILRCVPISNHLYFYWYRQILGQKVEFLVSFYNNEISEKSEIFDDQFSVERPDGSNFTLKIRSTKLEDSAMYFCASSVVLAGVNQETQYFGPGTRLLVL.

The V call is TRBV29-1, the J call TRBJ2-7, with D uncertain. The V end was cut by 0 bases, the J end by 3 bases, with 3 bases between. The length of the CDR3 is 11 residues. Germline CDR1 is SQVTM and CDR2 is ANQGSEA. The CDR3 sequence: CSVEDDYEQYF. DNA for the CDR3: TGCAGCGTTGAAGACGACTACGAGCAGTACTTC.

This clonotype turned up a few times. The chain has TRBV2 and TRBJ1-2, with a weak D call TRBD1 (5 bases). Trimming took off 6 bases at V and 5 bases at J, with 16 bases between the two ends. The CDR3 runs to 14 residues. In germline, CDR1 is SNHLY, CDR2 FYNNEI. The CDR3 DNA sequence: TGTGCCAGCAGCGGCGGGGGTCAATCTTATGGCTACACCTTC. Amino acid sequence: CASSGGGQSYGYTF. Full variable domain (rest looked up from reference TRBV2 and TRBJ1-2): EPEVTQTPSHQVTQMGQEVILRCVPISNHLYFYWYRQILGQKVEFLVSFYNNEISEKSEIFDDQFSVERPDGSNFTLKIRSTKLEDSAMYFCASSGGGQSYGYTFGSGTRLTVV.

This chain joins TRBV25-1 and TRBJ2-5, with a tentative D call TRBD2 (6 bases). This CDR3 spans 16 amino acids. From germline, CDR1 is MGHDK and CDR2 SYGVNS. V was shortened by 4 bases and J by 4 bases, with 19 bases between the two germline ends. The CDR3 coding sequence is TGTGCCAGCAGTGCTCCTCTGGGGGGTTCGAGAGAGACCCAGTACTTC. It translates to CASSAPLGGSRETQYF.

This clonotype was counted between two and nine times. The J gene is TRBJ1-5, the V gene TRBV5-1; 11 bases match TRBD1. The CDR3 is 15 residues long. J gave up 7 bases and V 3 bases, and 6 bases lay outside the gene matches. Germline lookup yields CDR1 SGHRS and CDR2 YFSETQ. The CDR3 is CASSSGTGGWQPQHF. In DNA, the CDR3 is TGCGCCAGCAGCTCAGGGACAGGGGGATGGCAGCCCCAGCATTTT. Supplemented by reference TRBV5-1 and TRBJ1-5, the full variable domain reads KAGVTQTPRYLIKTRGQQVTLSCSPISGHRSVSWYQQTPGQGLQFLFEYFSETQRNKGNFPGRFSGRQFSNSRSEMNVSTLELGDSALYLCASSSGTGGWQPQHFGDGTRLSIL.

The V gene is TRBV24-1, the J gene TRBJ1-1, with D unresolved. Trimming stripped 4 bases from V and 1 base from J, with 9 bases between. The CDR3 runs 14 residues. Per the germline V gene, CDR1 is KGHDR and CDR2 is SFDVKD. The CDR3: CATSEPSRNTEAFF. The CDR3 bases are TGTGCCACCAGTGAGCCGTCGCGGAACACTGAAGCTTTCTTT.

This clonotype was detected a few times. The V and J genes are TRBV10-2 and TRBJ2-7; D call uncertain. Trimming took 7 bases from V and 3 from J, leaving 13 bases between them. This CDR3 region has 13 residues. In germline, CDR1 is WSHSY, CDR2 SAAADI. This CDR3 reads CASMQGSLYEQYF. In DNA, the CDR3 is TGCGCCAGCATGCAAGGGTCACTCTACGAGCAGTACTTC.

Many counts were recorded for this clonotype. The V call is TRBV5-1, the J call TRBJ1-3; D unresolved. Trimming cost V 4 bases and J 1 base, with 6 bases left between them. The germline CDR1 and CDR2 sequences are SGHRS and YFSETQ. The CDR3 loop spans 13 amino acids. CDR3 residues: CASSPQSGNTIYF. Written as DNA, the CDR3 is TGCGCCAGCAGCCCCCAATCTGGAAACACCATATATTTT.

This sequence joins TRBV10-1 and TRBJ2-5; no clear D. The CDR3 is 13 residues long. Germline CDR1 WNHNN, CDR2 SYGVQD (reference sequence). Trimming took off 5 bases at V and 7 bases at J, with 14 bases between the two ends. This chain's CDR3 is CASSRQKEGTQYF. CDR3 nucleotide sequence: TGCGCCAGCAGTAGGCAAAAAGAAGGGACCCAGTACTTC.

As to this clonotype: The CDR3 end shows no conserved phenylalanine or tryptophan, and so a read error is likely. No DNA is shown, since the ends of the CDR3 on it are uncertain; the CDR3 is the one TCRdb lists. The rearrangement uses TRBV2 and TRBJ1-3; the D call TRBD1 from the table was never checked on the DNA. With termini counted, the CDR3 has 8 amino acids. Germline V gene sequence: CDR1 SNHLY, CDR2 FYNNEI. CDR3: CASSVSWT.